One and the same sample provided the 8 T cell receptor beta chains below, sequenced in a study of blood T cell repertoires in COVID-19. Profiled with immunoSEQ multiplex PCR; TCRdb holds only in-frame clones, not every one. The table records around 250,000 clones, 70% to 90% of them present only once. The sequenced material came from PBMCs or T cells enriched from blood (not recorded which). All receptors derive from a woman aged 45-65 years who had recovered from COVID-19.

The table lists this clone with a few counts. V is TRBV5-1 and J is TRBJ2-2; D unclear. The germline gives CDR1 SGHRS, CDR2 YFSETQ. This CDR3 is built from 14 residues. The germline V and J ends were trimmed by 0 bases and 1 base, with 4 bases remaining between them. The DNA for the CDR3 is TGCGCCAGCAGCTTGGTACAGAACACCGGGGAGCTGTTTTTT. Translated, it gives CASSLVQNTGELFF.

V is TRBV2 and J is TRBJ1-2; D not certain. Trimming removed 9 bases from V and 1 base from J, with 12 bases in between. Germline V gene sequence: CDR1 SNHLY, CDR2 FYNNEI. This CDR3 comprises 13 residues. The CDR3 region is CASASSLNYGYTF. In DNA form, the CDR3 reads TGTGCCAGTGCTAGTAGTCTTAACTATGGCTACACCTTC.

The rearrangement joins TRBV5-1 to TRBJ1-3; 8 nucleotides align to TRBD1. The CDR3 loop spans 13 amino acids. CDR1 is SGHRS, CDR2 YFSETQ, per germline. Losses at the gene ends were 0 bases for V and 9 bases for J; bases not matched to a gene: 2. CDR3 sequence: CASSLATGATIYF. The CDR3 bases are TGCGCCAGCAGCTTGGCGACAGGGGCCACCATATATTTT.

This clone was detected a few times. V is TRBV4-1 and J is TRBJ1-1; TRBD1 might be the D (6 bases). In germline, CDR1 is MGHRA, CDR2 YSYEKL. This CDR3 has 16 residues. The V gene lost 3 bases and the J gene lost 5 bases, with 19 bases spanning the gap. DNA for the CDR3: TGCGCCAGCAGCCAGTCACGGGACACGGGGTGGACTGAAGCTTTCTTT. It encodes CASSQSRDTGWTEAFF.

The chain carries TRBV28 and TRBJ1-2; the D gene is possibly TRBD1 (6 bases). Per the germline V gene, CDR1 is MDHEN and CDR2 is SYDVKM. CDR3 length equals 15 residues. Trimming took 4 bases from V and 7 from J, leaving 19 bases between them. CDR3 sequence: CASSSEDRSYGGYTF. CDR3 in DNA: TGTGCCAGCAGTTCCGAAGACAGGTCATACGGTGGCTACACCTTC.

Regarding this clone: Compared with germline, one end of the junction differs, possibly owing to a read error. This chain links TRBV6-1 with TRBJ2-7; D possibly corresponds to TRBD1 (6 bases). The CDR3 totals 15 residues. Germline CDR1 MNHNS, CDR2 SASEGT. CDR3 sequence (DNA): TGTGCCAGCACTGAAGGACCTCTAGGGGGTTACGAGCAGTACTTC. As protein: CASTEGPLGGYEQYF.

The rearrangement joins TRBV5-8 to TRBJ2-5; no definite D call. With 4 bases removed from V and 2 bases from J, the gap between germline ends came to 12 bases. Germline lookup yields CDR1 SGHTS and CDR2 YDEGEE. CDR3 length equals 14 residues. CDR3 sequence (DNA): TGTGCCAGCAGCGCAGGAATGGAACAAGAGACCCAGTACTTC. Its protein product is CASSAGMEQETQYF.

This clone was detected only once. The CDR3 DNA follows: TGTGCCAGCAGCTTAGGACAGGAGGGGCAATATGGCTACACCTTC. It specifies CASSLGQEGQYGYTF. The V and J genes are TRBV5-4 and TRBJ1-2, with 7 bases lining up with TRBD1. The CDR3 is 15 residues long. Germline-derived CDR1 and CDR2 are SGHNT and YYREEE (reference sequence). After removal of 2 bases from V and 5 bases from J, the junction contained 9 bases not matched to a gene.